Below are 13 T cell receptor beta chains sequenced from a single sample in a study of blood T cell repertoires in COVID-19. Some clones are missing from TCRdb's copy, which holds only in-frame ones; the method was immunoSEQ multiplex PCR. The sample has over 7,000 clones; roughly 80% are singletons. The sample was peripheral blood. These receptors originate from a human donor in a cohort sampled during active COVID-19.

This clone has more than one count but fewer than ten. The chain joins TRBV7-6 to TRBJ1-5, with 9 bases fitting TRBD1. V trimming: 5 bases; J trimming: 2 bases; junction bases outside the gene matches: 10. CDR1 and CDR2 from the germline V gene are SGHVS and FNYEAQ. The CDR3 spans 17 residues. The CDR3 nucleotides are TGTGCCAGCAGCCGTGACCGGGACAGGGTGGGCAATCAGCCCCAGCATTTT. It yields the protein CASSRDRDRVGNQPQHF. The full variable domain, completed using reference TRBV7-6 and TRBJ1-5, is GAGVSQSPRYKVTKRGQDVALRCDPISGHVSLYWYRQALGQGPEFLTYFNYEAQQDKSGLPNDRFSAERPEGSISTLTIQRTEQRDSAMYRCASSRDRDRVGNQPQHFGDGTRLSIL.

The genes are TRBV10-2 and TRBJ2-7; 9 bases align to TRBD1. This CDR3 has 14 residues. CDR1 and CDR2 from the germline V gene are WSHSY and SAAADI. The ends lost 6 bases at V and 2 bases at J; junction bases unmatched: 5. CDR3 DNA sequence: TGCGCCAGCAGGGGGGACAGGGTCACCTACGAGCAGTACTTC. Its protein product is CASRGDRVTYEQYF.

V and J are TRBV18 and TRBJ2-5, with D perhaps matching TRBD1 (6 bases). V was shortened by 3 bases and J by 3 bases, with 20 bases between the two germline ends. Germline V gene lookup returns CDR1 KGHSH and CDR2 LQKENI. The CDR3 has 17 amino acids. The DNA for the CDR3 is TGTGCCAGCTCACCCCGGGCCATAACAGGGCTCGAAGAGACCCAGTACTTC. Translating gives CASSPRAITGLEETQYF.

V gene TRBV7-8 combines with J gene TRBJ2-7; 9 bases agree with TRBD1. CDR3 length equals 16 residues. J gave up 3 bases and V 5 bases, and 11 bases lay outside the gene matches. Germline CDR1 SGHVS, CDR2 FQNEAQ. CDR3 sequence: CASSLPYRGPNYEQYF. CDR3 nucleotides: TGTGCCAGCAGCCTACCCTACAGGGGGCCCAACTACGAGCAGTACTTC.

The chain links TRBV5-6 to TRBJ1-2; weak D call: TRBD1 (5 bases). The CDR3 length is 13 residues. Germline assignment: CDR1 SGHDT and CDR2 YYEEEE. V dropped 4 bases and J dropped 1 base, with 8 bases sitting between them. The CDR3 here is CASSRGGNYGYTF. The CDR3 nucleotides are TGTGCCAGCAGCCGCGGGGGTAACTATGGCTACACCTTC.

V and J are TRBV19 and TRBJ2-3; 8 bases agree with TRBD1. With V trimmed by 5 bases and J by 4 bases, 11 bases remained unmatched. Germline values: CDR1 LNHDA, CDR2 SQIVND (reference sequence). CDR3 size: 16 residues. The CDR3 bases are TGTGCCAGTAGTGCCGGGACAGGTATGTCCCCAGATACGCAGTATTTT. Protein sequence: CASSAGTGMSPDTQYF.

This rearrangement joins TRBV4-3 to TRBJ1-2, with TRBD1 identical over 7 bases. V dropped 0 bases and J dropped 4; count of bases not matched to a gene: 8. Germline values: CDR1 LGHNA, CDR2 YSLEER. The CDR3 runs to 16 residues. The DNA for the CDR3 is TGCGCCAGCAGCCAAGATTCTCTCGACAGGGTCTATGGCTACACCTTC. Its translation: CASSQDSLDRVYGYTF.

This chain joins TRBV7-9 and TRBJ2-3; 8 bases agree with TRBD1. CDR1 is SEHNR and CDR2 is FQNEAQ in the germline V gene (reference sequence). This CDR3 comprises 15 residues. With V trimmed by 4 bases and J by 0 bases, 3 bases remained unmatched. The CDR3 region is CASSYGQGSTDTQYF. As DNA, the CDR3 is TGTGCCAGCAGCTATGGACAGGGCAGCACAGATACGCAGTATTTT.

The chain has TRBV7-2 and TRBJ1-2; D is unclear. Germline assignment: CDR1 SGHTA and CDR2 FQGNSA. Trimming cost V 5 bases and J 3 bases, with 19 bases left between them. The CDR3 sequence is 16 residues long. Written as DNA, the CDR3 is TGTGCCAGCAGCCCGCCAGGTGGGAAGGAGGACTATGGCTACACCTTC. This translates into CASSPPGGKEDYGYTF.

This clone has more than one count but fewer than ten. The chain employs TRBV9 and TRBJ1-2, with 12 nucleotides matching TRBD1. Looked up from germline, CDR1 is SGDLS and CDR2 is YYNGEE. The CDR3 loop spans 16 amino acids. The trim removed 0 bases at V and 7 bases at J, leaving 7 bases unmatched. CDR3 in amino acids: CASSVASGQGAGGYTF. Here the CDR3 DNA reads TGTGCCAGCAGCGTAGCCTCGGGACAGGGGGCGGGTGGCTACACCTTC. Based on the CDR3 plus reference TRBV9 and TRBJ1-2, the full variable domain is DSGVTQTPKHLITATGQRVTLRCSPRSGDLSVYWYQQSLDQGLQFLIQYYNGEERAKGNILERFSAQQFPDLHSELNLSSLELGDSALYFCASSVASGQGAGGYTFGSGTRLTVV.

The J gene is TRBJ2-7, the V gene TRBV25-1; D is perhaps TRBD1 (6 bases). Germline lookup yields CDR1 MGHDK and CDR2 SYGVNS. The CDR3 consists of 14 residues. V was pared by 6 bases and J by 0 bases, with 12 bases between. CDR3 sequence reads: CASRETGSSYEQYF. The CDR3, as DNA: TGTGCCAGCAGGGAGACAGGTTCCTCCTACGAGCAGTACTTC.

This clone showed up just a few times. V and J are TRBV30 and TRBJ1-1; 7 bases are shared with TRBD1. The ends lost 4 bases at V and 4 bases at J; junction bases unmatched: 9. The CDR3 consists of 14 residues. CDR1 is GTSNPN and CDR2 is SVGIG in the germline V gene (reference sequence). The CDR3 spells CAWTRQGPTTEAFF. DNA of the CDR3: TGTGCCTGGACCCGACAGGGTCCCACCACTGAAGCTTTCTTT.

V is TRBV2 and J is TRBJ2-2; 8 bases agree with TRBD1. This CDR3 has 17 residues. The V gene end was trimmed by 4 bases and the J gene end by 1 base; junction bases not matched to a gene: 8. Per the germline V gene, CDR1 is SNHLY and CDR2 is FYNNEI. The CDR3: CASSGGQETENTGELFF. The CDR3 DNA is TGTGCCAGCAGTGGGGGACAGGAAACTGAGAACACCGGGGAGCTGTTTTTT. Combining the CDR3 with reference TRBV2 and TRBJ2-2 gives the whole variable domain EPEVTQTPSHQVTQMGQEVILRCVPISNHLYFYWYRQILGQKVEFLVSFYNNEISEKSEIFDDQFSVERPDGSNFTLKIRSTKLEDSAMYFCASSGGQETENTGELFFGEGSRLTVL.